This TCR beta chain was observed in a study of shared clonotypes between healthy human individuals. Study background: CD4 naive and CD4 memory each took three plates per donor, while CD8 naive took two and CD8 memory one. Study-level findings and limits: Rarefaction gave evidence that sorted-subset sequencing remained incomplete despite large depth.

On this clone itself: Its antigen is unidentified.

CDR1 is SGHDN and CDR2 is FVKESK in the germline V gene. CDR3 length equals 14 residues. V was clipped by 6 bases and J by 1 base, with 12 bases between them. TCRdb's copy holds only in-frame clones and misses some; the assay was immunoSEQ multiplex PCR. The repertoire holds about 1.1 million clones, with 75% to 85% as singletons. This sequence was found in a man between 18 and 29 years old in good health. Some clones in this sample may be carry-over from other donors' samples. The rearrangement uses TRBV14 and TRBJ1-1; a possible D gene is TRBD1 (6 bases). The sample consisted of memory CD4+ T cells from PBMCs. The subset here: CD45RA-negative fraction. The CDR3, as DNA: TGTGCCAGCAGTTTACAGGGACAGAACACTGAAGCTTTCTTT. Translating it yields CASSLQGQNTEAFF.